The next 2 T cell receptor beta chains were all read from a single sample in a study of T cell responses to AZD1222 COVID-19 vaccine. Repertoires were generated with immunoSEQ multiplex PCR, while TCRdb's copy carries only in-frame clones and drops some. Of 90,000 to 120,000 clones listed, around 90% are singletons. The specimen was peripheral blood, collected on day 0 of AZD1222 vaccination. Receptor source: an adult in good health.

The CDR3 bases are TGTGCCAGCTCTCAGATAGCGGGGCCCGGGGAGCTGTTTTTT. This translates into CASSQIAGPGELFF. The chain couples TRBV18 to TRBJ2-2; 8 bases match TRBD2. V gave up 6 bases and J gave up 6 bases; unmatched junction bases: 6. This CDR3 comprises 14 residues. CDR1 is KGHSH, CDR2 LQKENI, per germline.

Notes on this clone: Different DNA sequences within this sample yield the same CDR3. The rearrangement uses TRBV6-5 and TRBJ2-1; D is undetermined. V was pared by 6 bases and J by 5 bases, with 11 bases between. Per germline, CDR1 MNHEY and CDR2 SVGAGI. This CDR3 contains 13 residues. DNA for the CDR3: TGTGCCAGCAGGTCCGGACCCCACAATGAGCAGTTCTTC. Residues: CASRSGPHNEQFF.